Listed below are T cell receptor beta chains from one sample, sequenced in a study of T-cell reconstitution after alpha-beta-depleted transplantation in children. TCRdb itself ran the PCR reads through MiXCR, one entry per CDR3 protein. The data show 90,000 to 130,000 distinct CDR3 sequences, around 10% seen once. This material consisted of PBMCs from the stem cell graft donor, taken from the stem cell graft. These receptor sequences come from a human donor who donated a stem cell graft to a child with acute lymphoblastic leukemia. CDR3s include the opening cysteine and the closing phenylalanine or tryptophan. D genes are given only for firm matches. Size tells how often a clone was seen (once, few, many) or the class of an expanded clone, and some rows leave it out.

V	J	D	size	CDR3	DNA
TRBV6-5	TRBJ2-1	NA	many	CASSYSGAARAPSYNEQFF	TGTGCCAGCAGTTACAGTGGGGCAGCCAGGGCCCCCTCCTACAATGAGCAGTTCTTC
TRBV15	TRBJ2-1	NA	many	CATSRVGAGQFSYNEQFF	TGTGCCACCAGCAGAGTTGGGGCCGGACAGTTCTCCTACAATGAGCAGTTCTTC
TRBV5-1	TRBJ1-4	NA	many	CASSLAGTPNEKLFF	TGCGCCAGCAGCTTGGCCGGGACGCCGAATGAAAAACTGTTTTTT
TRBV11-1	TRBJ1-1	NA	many	CASSFLDRNTEAFF	TGTGCCAGCAGCTTCCTCGACAGGAACACTGAAGCTTTCTTT
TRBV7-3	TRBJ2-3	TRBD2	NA	CASSFAGENTDTQYF	TGTGCCAGCAGCTTTGCGGGAGAAAACACAGATACGCAGTATTTT
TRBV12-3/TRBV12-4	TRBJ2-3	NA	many	CASNPTGDTQYF	TGTGCCAGCAATCCGACGGGAGATACGCAGTATTTT
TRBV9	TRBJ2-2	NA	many	CASRPGGAGGNTGELFF	TGTGCCAGCAGGCCAGGGGGGGCAGGAGGAAACACCGGGGAGCTGTTTTTT
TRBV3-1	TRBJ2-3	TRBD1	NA	CASSQRRQGAAVFTDTQYF	TGTGCCAGCAGCCAAAGGCGACAGGGGGCGGCAGTTTTTACAGATACGCAGTATTTT
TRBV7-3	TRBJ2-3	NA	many	CASSLPTDTQYF	TGTGCCAGCAGCTTACCCACAGATACGCAGTATTTT
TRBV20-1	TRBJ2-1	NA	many	CSARDWTAQTSRFF	TGCAGTGCTAGAGATTGGACAGCCCAGACCAGCCGGTTCTTC
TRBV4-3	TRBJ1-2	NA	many	CASSQDKGGLGYGYTF	TGCGCCAGCAGCCAAGATAAGGGGGGCTTGGGCTATGGCTACACCTTC
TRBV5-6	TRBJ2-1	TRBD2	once	CASSLGASGGRSYNEQFF	TGTGCCAGCAGCTTGGGGGCTAGCGGGGGACGCTCCTACAATGAGCAGTTCTTC
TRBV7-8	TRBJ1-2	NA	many	CASSLEGFRNYGYTF	TGTGCCAGCAGCTTAGAAGGTTTCAGAAACTATGGCTACACCTTC
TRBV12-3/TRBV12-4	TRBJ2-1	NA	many	CASSFSGAGRNEQFF	TGTGCCAGCAGTTTCTCGGGGGCAGGCCGGAATGAGCAGTTCTTC
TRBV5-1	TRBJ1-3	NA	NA	CASSPGGDSGNTIYF	TGCGCCAGCAGCCCGGGAGGGGATTCTGGAAACACCATATATTTT
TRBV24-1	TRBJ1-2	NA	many	CATSDEGRWGYTF	TGTGCCACCAGTGATGAGGGTCGTTGGGGCTACACCTTC
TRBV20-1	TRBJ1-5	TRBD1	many	CSARGGTGGNQPQHF	TGCAGTGCTAGAGGCGGGACAGGGGGCAATCAGCCCCAGCATTTT
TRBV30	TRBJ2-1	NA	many	CAWSFLGPLTEQFF	TGTGCCTGGAGTTTCCTTGGGCCACTAACTGAGCAGTTCTTC
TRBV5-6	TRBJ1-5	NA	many	CASSLRQDYQPQHF	TGTGCCAGCAGCTTGAGACAGGATTATCAGCCCCAGCATTTT
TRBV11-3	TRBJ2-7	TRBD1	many	CASSLTGVSYEQYF	TGTGCCAGCAGCCTTACAGGGGTATCCTACGAGCAGTACTTC
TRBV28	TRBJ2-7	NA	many	CASSLGGKEQYF	TGTGCCAGCAGTTTAGGAGGGAAAGAGCAGTACTTC
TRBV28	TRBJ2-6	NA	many	CASSLAGTGANVLTF	TGTGCCAGCAGTTTAGCTGGGACGGGGGCCAACGTCCTGACTTTC
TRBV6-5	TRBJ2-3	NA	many	CASSYSALVATDTQYF	TGTGCCAGCAGTTACTCAGCTTTAGTGGCCACAGATACGCAGTATTTT
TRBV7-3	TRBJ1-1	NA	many	CASSFWVAGNTEAFF	TGTGCCAGCAGCTTTTGGGTCGCGGGGAACACTGAAGCTTTCTTT
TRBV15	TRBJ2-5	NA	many	CATSVRRDGQETQYF	TGTGCCACCAGCGTTCGCCGGGACGGCCAAGAGACCCAGTACTTC
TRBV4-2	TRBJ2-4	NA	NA	CAMSPRSILAKNIQYF	TGTGCCATGAGCCCACGGAGTATTCTAGCCAAAAACATTCAGTACTTC
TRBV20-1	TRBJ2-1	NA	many	CSASFASNEQFF	TGCAGTGCTAGTTTTGCGTCCAATGAGCAGTTCTTC
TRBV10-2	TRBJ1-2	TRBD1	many	CASSEGTGYLYGYTF	TGCGCCAGCAGTGAGGGGACAGGGTATCTGTATGGCTACACCTTC
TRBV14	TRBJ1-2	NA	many	CASSPLGDTEYGYTF	TGTGCCAGCAGCCCCCTGGGGGACACAGAGTATGGCTACACCTTC
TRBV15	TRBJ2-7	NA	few	CATSRDMNPIRTIKDSYEQYF	TGTGCCACCAGCAGAGATATGAACCCGATTCGGACAATCAAAGACTCCTACGAGCAGTACTTC
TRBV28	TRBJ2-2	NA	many	CASSFITVNTGELFF	TGTGCCAGCAGTTTTATTACAGTAAACACCGGGGAGCTGTTTTTT
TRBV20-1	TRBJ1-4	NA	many	CSASFEKLFF	TGCAGTGCTAGTTTCGAAAAACTGTTTTTT
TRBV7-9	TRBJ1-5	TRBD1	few	CASSPTGHSNQPQHF	TGTGCCAGCAGCCCGACAGGGCATAGCAATCAGCCCCAGCATTTT
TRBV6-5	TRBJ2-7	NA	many	CATMSTYEQYF	TGTGCTACCATGAGTACTTACGAGCAGTACTTC
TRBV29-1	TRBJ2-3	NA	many	CSVAGGGTDTQYF	TGCAGCGTCGCCGGAGGAGGGACAGATACGCAGTATTTT
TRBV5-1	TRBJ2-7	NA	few	CASSLVLSGAAYEQYF	TGCGCCAGCAGCTTGGTTTTGTCGGGGGCGGCCTACGAGCAGTACTTC
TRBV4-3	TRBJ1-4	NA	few	CASSRDGATNEKLFF	TGCGCCAGCAGCCGGGACGGGGCAACTAATGAAAAACTGTTTTTT
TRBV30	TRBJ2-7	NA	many	CAGGAVYEQYF	TGTGCCGGGGGGGCAGTTTACGAGCAGTACTTC
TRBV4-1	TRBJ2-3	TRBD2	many	CASSQGLAGSSTDTQYF	TGCGCCAGCAGCCAGGGACTAGCGGGGTCTAGCACAGATACGCAGTATTTT
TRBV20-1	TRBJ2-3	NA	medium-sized	CSAPLKADTQYF	TGCAGTGCGCCCCTTAAGGCAGATACGCAGTATTTT
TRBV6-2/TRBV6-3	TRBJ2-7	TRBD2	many	CASSPPSQREAYEQYF	TGTGCCAGCAGTCCCCCATCACAGCGGGAGGCCTACGAGCAGTACTTC
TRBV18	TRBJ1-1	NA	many	CASSPMVRNTEAFF	TGTGCCAGCTCACCAATGGTCAGGAACACTGAAGCTTTCTTT
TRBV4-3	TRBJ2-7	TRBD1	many	CASSQGQGGSYEQYF	TGCGCCAGCAGCCAAGGACAGGGTGGGTCCTACGAGCAGTACTTC
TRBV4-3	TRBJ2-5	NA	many	CASSQVPGVLGTQYF	TGCGCCAGCAGCCAAGTCCCGGGAGTGTTGGGGACCCAGTACTTC
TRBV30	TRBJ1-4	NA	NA	CAWTGGGPGEKLFF	TGTGCCTGGACCGGGGGGGGGCCAGGTGAAAAACTGTTTTTT
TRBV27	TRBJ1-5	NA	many	CASSSGNQPQHF	TGTGCCAGCAGTTCCGGCAATCAGCCCCAGCATTTT
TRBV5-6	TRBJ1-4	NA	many	CASSPSAGTNEKLFF	TGTGCCAGCAGCCCCTCGGCGGGGACTAATGAAAAACTGTTTTTT
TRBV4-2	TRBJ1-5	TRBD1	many	CASSETGGTNQPQHF	TGTGCCAGCAGCGAGACAGGGGGCACCAATCAGCCCCAGCATTTT
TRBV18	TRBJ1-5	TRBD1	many	CASSADRGVGQPQHF	TGTGCCAGCTCTGCCGACAGGGGAGTAGGTCAGCCCCAGCATTTT
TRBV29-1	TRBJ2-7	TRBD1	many	CSVEGTGSSYEQYF	TGCAGCGTTGAAGGGACAGGGAGCTCCTACGAGCAGTACTTC
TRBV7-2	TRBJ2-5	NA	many	CASSLTSGETQYF	TGTGCCAGCAGCCTAACATCGGGAGAGACCCAGTACTTC